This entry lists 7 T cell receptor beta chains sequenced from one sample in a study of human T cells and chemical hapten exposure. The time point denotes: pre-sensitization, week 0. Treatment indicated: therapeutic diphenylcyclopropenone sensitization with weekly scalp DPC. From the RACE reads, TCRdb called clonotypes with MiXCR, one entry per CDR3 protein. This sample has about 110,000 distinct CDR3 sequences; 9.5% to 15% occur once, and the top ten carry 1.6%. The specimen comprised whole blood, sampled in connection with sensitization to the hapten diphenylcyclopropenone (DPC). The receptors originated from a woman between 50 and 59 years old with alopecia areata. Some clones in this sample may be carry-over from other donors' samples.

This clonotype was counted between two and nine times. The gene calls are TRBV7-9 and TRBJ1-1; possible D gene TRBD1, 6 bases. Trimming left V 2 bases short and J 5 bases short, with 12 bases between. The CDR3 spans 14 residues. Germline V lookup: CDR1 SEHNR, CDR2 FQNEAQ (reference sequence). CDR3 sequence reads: CASSLSRGWTEAFF. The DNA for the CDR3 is TGTGCCAGCAGCTTAAGCAGGGGATGGACTGAAGCTTTCTTT.

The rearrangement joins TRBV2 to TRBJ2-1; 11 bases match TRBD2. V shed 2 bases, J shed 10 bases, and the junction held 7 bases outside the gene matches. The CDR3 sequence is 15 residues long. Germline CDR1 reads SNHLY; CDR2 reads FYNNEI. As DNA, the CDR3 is TGTGCCAGCAGTGAATTACTAGCGGGAGTAGACGAGCAGTTCTTC. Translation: CASSELLAGVDEQFF.

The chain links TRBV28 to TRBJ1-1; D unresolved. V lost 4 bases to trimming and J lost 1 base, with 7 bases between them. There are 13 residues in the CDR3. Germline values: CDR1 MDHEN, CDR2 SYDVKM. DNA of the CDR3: TGTGCCAGCAGTTCCGCAGGGAACACTGAAGCTTTCTTT. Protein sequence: CASSSAGNTEAFF.

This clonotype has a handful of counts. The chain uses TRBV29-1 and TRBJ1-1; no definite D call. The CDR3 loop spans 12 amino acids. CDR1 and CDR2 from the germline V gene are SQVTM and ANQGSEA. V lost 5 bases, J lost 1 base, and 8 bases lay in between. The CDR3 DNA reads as TGCAGCGTTAGGGCTTCGAACACTGAAGCTTTCTTT. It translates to CSVRASNTEAFF. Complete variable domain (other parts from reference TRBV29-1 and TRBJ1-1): SAVISQKPSRDICQRGTSLTIQCQVDSQVTMMFWYRQQPGQSLTLIATANQGSEATYESGFVIDKFPISRPNLTFSTLTVSNMSPEDSSIYLCSVRASNTEAFFGQGTRLTVV.

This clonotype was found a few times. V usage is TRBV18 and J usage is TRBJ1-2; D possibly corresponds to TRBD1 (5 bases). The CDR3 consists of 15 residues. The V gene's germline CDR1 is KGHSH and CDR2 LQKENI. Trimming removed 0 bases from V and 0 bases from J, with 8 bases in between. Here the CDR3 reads CASSPPTGSNYGYTF. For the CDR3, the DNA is TGTGCCAGCTCACCACCCACAGGTTCTAACTATGGCTACACCTTC.

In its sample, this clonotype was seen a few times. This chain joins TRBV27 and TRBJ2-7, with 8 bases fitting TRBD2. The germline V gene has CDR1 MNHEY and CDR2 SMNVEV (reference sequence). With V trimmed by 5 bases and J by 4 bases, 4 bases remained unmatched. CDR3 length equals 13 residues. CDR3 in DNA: TGTGCCAGCAGTGGACTAGCAGGTTACGAGCAGTACTTC. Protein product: CASSGLAGYEQYF.

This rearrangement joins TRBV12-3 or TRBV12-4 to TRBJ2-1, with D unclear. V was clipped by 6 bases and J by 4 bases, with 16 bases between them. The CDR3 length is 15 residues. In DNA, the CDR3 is TGTGCCAGCAGGCGTCGCTCTGATGGGTACAATGAGCAGTTCTTC. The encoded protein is CASRRRSDGYNEQFF.